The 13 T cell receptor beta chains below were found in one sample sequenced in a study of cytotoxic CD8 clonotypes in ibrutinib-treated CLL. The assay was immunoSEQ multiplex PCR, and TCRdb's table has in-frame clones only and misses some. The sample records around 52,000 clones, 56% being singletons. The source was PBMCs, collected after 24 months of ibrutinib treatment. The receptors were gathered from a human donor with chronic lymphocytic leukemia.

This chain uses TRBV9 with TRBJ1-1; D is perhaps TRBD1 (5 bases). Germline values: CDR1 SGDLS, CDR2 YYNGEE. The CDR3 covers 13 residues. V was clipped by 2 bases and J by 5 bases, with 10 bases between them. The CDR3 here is CASSVGGRTEAFF. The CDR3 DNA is TGTGCCAGCAGCGTGGGGGGAAGGACTGAAGCTTTCTTT.

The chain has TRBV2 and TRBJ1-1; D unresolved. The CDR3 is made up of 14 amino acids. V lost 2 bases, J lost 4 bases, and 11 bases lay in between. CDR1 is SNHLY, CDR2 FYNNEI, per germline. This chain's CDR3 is CASSETHGLTEAFF. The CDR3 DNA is TGTGCCAGCAGTGAAACTCACGGACTCACTGAAGCTTTCTTT.

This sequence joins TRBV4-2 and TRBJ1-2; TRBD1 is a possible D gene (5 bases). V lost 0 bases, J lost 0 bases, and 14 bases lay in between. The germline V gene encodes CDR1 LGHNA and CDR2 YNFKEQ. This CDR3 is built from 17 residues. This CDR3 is CASSQDLRDPANYGYTF. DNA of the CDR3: TGTGCCAGCAGCCAAGACCTAAGGGACCCAGCTAACTATGGCTACACCTTC.

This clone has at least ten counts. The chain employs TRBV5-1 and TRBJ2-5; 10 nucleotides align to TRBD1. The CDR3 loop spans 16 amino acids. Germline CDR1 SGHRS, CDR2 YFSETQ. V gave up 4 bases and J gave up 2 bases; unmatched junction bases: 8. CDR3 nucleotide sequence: TGCGCCAGCAGCCCCGGGGACAGGGGAAGGCAAGAGACCCAGTACTTC. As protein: CASSPGDRGRQETQYF.

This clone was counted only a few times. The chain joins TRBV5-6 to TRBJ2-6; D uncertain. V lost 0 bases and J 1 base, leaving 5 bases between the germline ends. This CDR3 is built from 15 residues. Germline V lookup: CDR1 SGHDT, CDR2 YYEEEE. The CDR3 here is CASSLEVSGANVLTF. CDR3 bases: TGTGCCAGCAGCTTGGAAGTATCTGGGGCCAACGTCCTGACTTTC.

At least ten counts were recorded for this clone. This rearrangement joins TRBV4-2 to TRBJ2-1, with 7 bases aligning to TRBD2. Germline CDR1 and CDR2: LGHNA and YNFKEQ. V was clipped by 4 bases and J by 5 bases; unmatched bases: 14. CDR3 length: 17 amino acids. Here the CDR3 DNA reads TGTGCCAGCAGCCTCATAACTTTAGGACTAGGCCACAATGAGCAGTTCTTC. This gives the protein CASSLITLGLGHNEQFF.

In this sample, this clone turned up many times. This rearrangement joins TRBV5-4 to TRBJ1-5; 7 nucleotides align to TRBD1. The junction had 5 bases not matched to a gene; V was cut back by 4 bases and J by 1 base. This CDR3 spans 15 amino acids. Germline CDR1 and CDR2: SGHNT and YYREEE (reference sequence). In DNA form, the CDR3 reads TGTGCCAGCAGCACGACAGGGAACAGCAATCAGCCCCAGCATTTT. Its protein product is CASSTTGNSNQPQHF.

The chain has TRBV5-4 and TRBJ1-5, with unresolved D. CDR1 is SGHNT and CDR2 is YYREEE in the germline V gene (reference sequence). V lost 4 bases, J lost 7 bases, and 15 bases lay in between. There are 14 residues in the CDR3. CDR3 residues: CASSQRGLGQPQHF. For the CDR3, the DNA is TGTGCCAGCAGCCAAAGAGGGCTGGGGCAGCCCCAGCATTTT.

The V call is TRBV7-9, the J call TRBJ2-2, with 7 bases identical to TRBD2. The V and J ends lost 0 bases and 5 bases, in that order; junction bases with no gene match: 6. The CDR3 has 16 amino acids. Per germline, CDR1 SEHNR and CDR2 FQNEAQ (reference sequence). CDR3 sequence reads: CASSLAGLAATGELFF. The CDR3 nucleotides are TGTGCCAGCAGCTTAGCGGGGCTAGCGGCAACCGGGGAGCTGTTTTTT. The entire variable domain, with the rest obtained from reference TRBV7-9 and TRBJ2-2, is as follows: DTGVSQNPRHKITKRGQNVTFRCDPISEHNRLYWYRQTLGQGPEFLTYFQNEAQLEKSRLLSDRFSAERPKGSFSTLEIQRTEQGDSAMYLCASSLAGLAATGELFFGEGSRLTVL.

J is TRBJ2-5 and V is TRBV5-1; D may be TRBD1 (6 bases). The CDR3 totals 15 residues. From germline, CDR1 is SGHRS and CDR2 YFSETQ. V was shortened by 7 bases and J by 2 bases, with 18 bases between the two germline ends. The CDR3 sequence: CASCPPLDSQETQYF. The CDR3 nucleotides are TGCGCCAGCTGCCCGCCGTTGGACAGTCAAGAGACCCAGTACTTC. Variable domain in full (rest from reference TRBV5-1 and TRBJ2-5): KAGVTQTPRYLIKTRGQQVTLSCSPISGHRSVSWYQQTPGQGLQFLFEYFSETQRNKGNFPGRFSGRQFSNSRSEMNVSTLELGDSALYLCASCPPLDSQETQYFGPGTRLLVL.

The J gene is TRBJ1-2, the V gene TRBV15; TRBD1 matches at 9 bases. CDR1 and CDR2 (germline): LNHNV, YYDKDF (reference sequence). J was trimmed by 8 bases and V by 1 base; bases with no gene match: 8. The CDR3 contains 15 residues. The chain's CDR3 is CATSRVDRGLAGYTF. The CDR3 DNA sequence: TGTGCCACCAGCAGAGTGGACAGGGGTTTAGCGGGCTACACCTTC.

The CDR3 nucleotides read TGTGCCAGCAGCTTTGACGGAAGTGGTGAGCAGTTCTTC. This codes for CASSFDGSGEQFF. The chain employs TRBV5-4 and TRBJ2-1; D unclear. The CDR3 has 13 residues. Trimming cost V 2 bases and J 9 bases, with 12 bases left between them. CDR1 is SGHNT, CDR2 YYREEE, per germline (reference sequence).

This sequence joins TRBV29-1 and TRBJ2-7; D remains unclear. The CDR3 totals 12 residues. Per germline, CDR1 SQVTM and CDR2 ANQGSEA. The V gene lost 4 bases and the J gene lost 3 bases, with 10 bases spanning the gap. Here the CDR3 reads CSVGRTSYEQYF. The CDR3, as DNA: TGCAGCGTTGGGAGAACAAGCTACGAGCAGTACTTC.